A selection of T cell receptor beta chains follows, all from one sample in a study of blood T cells in healthy people across ages. MiXCR, run by TCRdb on the 5' RACE reads, gives a single entry per CDR3 protein. Of around 1,500,000 distinct CDR3 sequences listed, 42% are singletons. The sample comprised blood. These receptors were obtained from a woman in her late teens or twenties in good health. Each CDR3 is given with its conserved first and last residue. A D gene is named only where the DNA matches it firmly.

D gene: TRBD1
V gene: TRBV5-1
CDR3 protein: CASSLSGTVETQYF

D gene: -
V gene: TRBV10-3
CDR3 protein: CAIRDQDTSSYNEQFF

D gene: -
V gene: TRBV6-6
CDR3 protein: CASSYTRGYTEAFF

D gene: TRBD1
V gene: TRBV4-1
CDR3 protein: CASSQTIRTGLHEQYF

D gene: -
V gene: TRBV20-1
CDR3 protein: CSASFDQPQHF

D gene: -
V gene: TRBV27
CDR3 protein: CASSLTLGTVKYF

D gene: TRBD1
V gene: TRBV29-1
CDR3 protein: CSATPDREGTEAFF

D gene: TRBD2
V gene: TRBV20-1
CDR3 protein: CSARDPASGSTDTQYF

D gene: -
V gene: TRBV14
CDR3 protein: CASSSHQGNEQYF

D gene: -
V gene: TRBV25-1
CDR3 protein: CASQQSGNYGYTF

D gene: -
V gene: TRBV12-3/TRBV12-4
CDR3 protein: CASSVSGDNEQFF

D gene: -
V gene: TRBV25-1
CDR3 protein: CASSDPRSPAGELFF

D gene: -
V gene: TRBV5-1
CDR3 protein: CASSLGRLQFSSYNEQYF

D gene: TRBD1
V gene: TRBV12-3/TRBV12-4
CDR3 protein: CASTNRQGNTEAFF

D gene: -
V gene: TRBV20-1
CDR3 protein: CSARGQLTNTEAFF

D gene: TRBD2
V gene: TRBV5-6
CDR3 protein: CASSYRTSGGVGQFF

D gene: TRBD1
V gene: TRBV9
CDR3 protein: CASSVGTGLIRLTDTQYF

D gene: -
V gene: TRBV4-1
CDR3 protein: CASSQDLNGVQLDEQFF

D gene: TRBD1
V gene: TRBV27
CDR3 protein: CASSLSGGSGNQPQHF

D gene: -
V gene: TRBV6-2/TRBV6-3
CDR3 protein: CASSYSRMSGGRYEQYF

D gene: TRBD2
V gene: TRBV12-3/TRBV12-4
CDR3 protein: CASSYSVGTSGDYSYNEQYF

D gene: -
V gene: TRBV21-1
CDR3 protein: CASGNPTSGGGEEQFF

D gene: -
V gene: TRBV10-3
CDR3 protein: CAISGPLVLAGLTDTQYF

D gene: TRBD1
V gene: TRBV12-3/TRBV12-4
CDR3 protein: CASSLEGDRVTSPLHF

D gene: -
V gene: TRBV28
CDR3 protein: CASSFLGQNPYEQYF

D gene: -
V gene: TRBV5-1
CDR3 protein: CASSWRRESVTYNEQFF

D gene: -
V gene: TRBV20-1
CDR3 protein: CSARGLRTSYNSPLHF

D gene: TRBD2
V gene: TRBV12-3/TRBV12-4
CDR3 protein: CASSPGGAKTDTQYF

D gene: -
V gene: TRBV2
CDR3 protein: CASSGDRGTAKNIQYF

D gene: TRBD2
V gene: TRBV4-2
CDR3 protein: CASSQAWGGNEQFF

D gene: TRBD2
V gene: TRBV7-2
CDR3 protein: CASTTGGGIPDTQYF

D gene: -
V gene: TRBV10-2
CDR3 protein: CASGHIHEQYF

D gene: TRBD1
V gene: TRBV5-1
CDR3 protein: CASSLGDRLPGEKLFF

D gene: -
V gene: TRBV7-9
CDR3 protein: CASSSGQAVYGYTF

D gene: -
V gene: TRBV6-1
CDR3 protein: CASSEEDWSVGYTF

D gene: -
V gene: TRBV28
CDR3 protein: CAGSVGAGKTQFF

D gene: -
V gene: TRBV3-1
CDR3 protein: CASSPSAGSYNEQFF

D gene: -
V gene: TRBV20-1
CDR3 protein: CSARDGGVVSTEAFF

D gene: TRBD2
V gene: TRBV10-2
CDR3 protein: CASKGLANTGELFF

D gene: -
V gene: TRBV10-3
CDR3 protein: CAISELSGNGYTF

D gene: -
V gene: TRBV29-1
CDR3 protein: CSVEALAEQYF

D gene: -
V gene: TRBV4-1
CDR3 protein: CASSREVESTDTQYF

D gene: -
V gene: TRBV12-5
CDR3 protein: CASGFEGYNGYTF

D gene: TRBD2
V gene: TRBV6-5
CDR3 protein: CASSYSWTGGSNEQFF

D gene: -
V gene: TRBV3-1
CDR3 protein: CASSQESRSYEQYF

D gene: TRBD1
V gene: TRBV27
CDR3 protein: CASSAGQGKGEQYF

D gene: -
V gene: TRBV3-1
CDR3 protein: CASSPEGALTGTQYF

D gene: TRBD1
V gene: TRBV5-1
CDR3 protein: CASRPPGQGVYGYTF

D gene: -
V gene: TRBV6-4
CDR3 protein: CASSEPPGPNEQYF

D gene: TRBD2
V gene: TRBV29-1
CDR3 protein: CSVAGTASGVSSYEQYF